The clone carrying this T cell receptor (beta chain) was counted many times. Its specificity is not known. This entry is derived from a study of T cells in Graves' hyperthyroidism and ophthalmopathy. Study findings and constraints: Stable hyperthyroidism and ophthalmopathy were separated using 13 V-J signatures.

At least 3 on the Clinical Activity Score was recorded for ophthalmopathy patients, who also had NOSPECS grade at least 4 and duration under 3 months. Diagnoses were established using clinical symptoms, serum thyroxine and TRAb, thyroid ultrasound and orbital computed tomography. From less than 13 ml of fresh peripheral blood, PBMCs were isolated. The CDR3 has 13 residues. V lost 7 bases to trimming and J lost 5 bases, with 14 bases between them. Germline V gene lookup returns CDR1 SNHLY and CDR2 FYNNEI. The TCR beta CDR3 regions underwent amplification using RNA transcripts as the source. Primed by the HTBI set, a first-round RT-PCR was run on the TCR CDR3. TCRdb reanalysed the multiplex PCR reads using MiXCR and keeps one entry per CDR3 protein. This sample yields 490,000 or so distinct CDR3 sequences, of which about 15% are seen a single time; roughly 29% belongs to the top ten.

The chain recombines TRBV2 with TRBJ2-5, with D perhaps TRBD2 (6 bases). Sequencing used blood. The sequence was obtained from a woman aged 30 to 39 with Graves' ophthalmopathy. Written as DNA, the CDR3 is TGTGCCAGCATCGGAAGAGGGAGGGAGACCCAGTACTTC. Protein product: CASIGRGRETQYF.